The rows below give T cell receptor beta chains drawn from one sample of a study of graft-versus-host responses after intestinal transplantation. The table came from immunoSEQ multiplex PCR; TCRdb's copy has only in-frame clones and leaves some out. The table shows approximately 94,000 clones, with roughly 87% occurring only once. For these TCRs, the target antigens are not known. The sample in question was unstimulated CD4+ T cells sorted from spleen or lymph node cells, obtained before transplant. The receptor source for this set is a human donor who was the organ donor for an intestinal transplant. CDR3s include the opening cysteine and the closing phenylalanine or tryptophan. The D gene is left open where the match is weak. Expanded clones are given a class, and other clones once, few, many or no size at all.

clone_size	d_call	j_call	v_call	cdr3_aa	cdr3_nt
-	-	TRBJ2-5	TRBV14	CASSHSETQYF	TGTGCCAGCAGCCACAGTGAGACCCAGTACTTC
-	-	TRBJ2-7	TRBV28	CASGRTDPLPRQYF	TGTGCCAGCGGCCGGACTGACCCCCTACCTCGGCAGTACTTC
-	-	TRBJ1-3	TRBV23-1	CAKRPPHAGGNTIYF	TGCGCAAAGAGGCCCCCTCACGCTGGTGGAAACACCATATATTTT
few	-	TRBJ2-7	TRBV21-1	CASSKVRVSYEQYF	TGTGCCAGCAGCAAAGTACGGGTTTCCTACGAGCAGTACTTC
once	-	TRBJ2-7	TRBV5-5	CASSRFGTIYEQYF	TGTGCCAGCAGCCGATTCGGGACCATCTACGAGCAGTACTTC
-	-	TRBJ1-3	TRBV5-8	CASSTGVHTGNTIYF	TGTGCCAGCAGTACCGGGGTTCACACTGGAAACACCATATATTTT
few	-	TRBJ1-2	TRBV19	CASSMGTHYGYTF	TGTGCCAGTAGTATGGGGACTCACTATGGCTACACCTTC
once	TRBD2	TRBJ2-3	TRBV5-1	CASGTSGGMTDTQYF	TGCGCCAGCGGGACTAGCGGGGGGATGACAGATACGCAGTATTTT
-	-	TRBJ2-6	TRBV5-4	CASSSILASGANVLTF	TGTGCCAGCAGCTCGATACTAGCCTCTGGGGCCAACGTCCTGACTTTC
-	-	TRBJ1-1	TRBV27	CASYGQNTEAFF	TGTGCCAGCTATGGACAGAACACTGAAGCTTTCTTT
-	-	TRBJ2-7	TRBV9	CASSVEAGPTYEQYF	TGTGCCAGCAGCGTAGAGGCGGGACCTACCTACGAGCAGTACTTC
-	-	TRBJ1-6	TRBV30	CAWSLKRERSYNSPLHF	TGTGCCTGGAGTTTGAAGAGGGAACGGTCCTATAATTCACCCCTCCACTTT
-	TRBD1	TRBJ1-1	TRBV9	CASSVSGTDSEAFF	TGTGCCAGCAGCGTTTCCGGGACAGACTCTGAAGCTTTCTTT
-	-	TRBJ2-7	TRBV27	CASRNAPTGSYEQYF	TGTGCCAGCAGAAATGCACCTACAGGTTCCTACGAGCAGTACTTC
-	TRBD2	TRBJ2-7	TRBV5-6	CASNDRTSGPSWFREQYF	TGTGCCAGCAACGACAGGACTAGCGGACCCTCTTGGTTTCGCGAGCAGTACTTC
-	TRBD1	TRBJ1-2	TRBV4-1	CASSQDRTGAERYGYTF	TGCGCCAGCAGCCAAGACCGGACAGGGGCCGAGCGCTATGGCTACACCTTC
-	-	TRBJ1-2	TRBV19	CASNPPKGRSTF	TGTGCCAGTAACCCCCCGAAGGGCAGGTCTACCTTC
-	TRBD1	TRBJ2-5	TRBV5-1	CASSLQGAQETQYF	TGCGCCAGCAGCTTACAGGGGGCCCAAGAGACCCAGTACTTC
-	-	TRBJ2-7	TRBV19	CASSISGGGLNTYEQYF	TGTGCCAGTAGTATTAGTGGAGGGGGCTTAAACACCTACGAGCAGTACTTC
-	TRBD2	TRBJ2-1	TRBV5-1	CASDVATSGGAQNEQFF	TGCGCCAGCGATGTCGCTACTAGCGGGGGGGCGCAGAATGAGCAGTTCTTC
once	TRBD2	TRBJ2-1	TRBV6-5	CASSRGDEQFF	TGTGCCAGCAGCCGGGGGGATGAGCAGTTCTTC
-	-	TRBJ2-7	TRBV2	CASSEGLGFHEQYF	TGTGCCAGCAGTGAAGGTTTGGGGTTCCACGAGCAGTACTTC
-	-	TRBJ2-2	TRBV30	CARPGPGQNTGELFF	TGTGCCCGTCCGGGACCGGGCCAGAACACCGGGGAGCTGTTTTTT
-	-	TRBJ1-5	TRBV30	CAWSGTGRNQPQHF	TGTGCCTGGAGTGGTACAGGGCGCAATCAGCCCCAGCATTTT
once	-	TRBJ1-6	TRBV5-8	CASSLAGALQYNSPLHF	TGTGCCAGCAGCTTGGCGGGGGCCCTCCAATATAATTCACCCCTCCACTTT
once	-	TRBJ2-5	TRBV28	CASTPIGGRRETQYF	TGTGCCAGCACCCCAATAGGGGGGCGCCGAGAGACCCAGTACTTC
-	TRBD1	TRBJ1-1	TRBV28	CASSLGTGSNTEAFF	TGTGCCAGCAGTCTCGGGACAGGTTCGAACACTGAAGCTTTCTTT
-	-	TRBJ2-3	TRBV6-6	CASTPGTDTQYF	TGTGCCAGCACCCCCGGCACAGATACGCAGTATTTT
-	-	TRBJ2-3	TRBV2	CASSERGRPTDTQYF	TGTGCCAGCAGTGAAAGGGGGAGGCCCACAGATACGCAGTATTTT
-	TRBD1	TRBJ2-7	TRBV4-2	CASSPSPGQVIYEQYF	TGTGCCAGCAGCCCTTCTCCCGGACAGGTAATCTACGAGCAGTACTTC
-	-	TRBJ1-2	TRBV7-9	CASSLGGGTYGYTF	TGTGCCAGCAGCTTAGGTGGAGGGACCTATGGCTACACCTTC
-	-	TRBJ1-2	TRBV30	CAWKSSHGYTF	TGTGCCTGGAAGTCCTCTCATGGCTACACCTTC
-	-	TRBJ1-3	TRBV7-6	CASSLYIADTIYF	TGTGCCAGCAGCTTATACATCGCGGACACCATATATTTT
once	TRBD1	TRBJ1-5	TRBV5-5	CASSLTGTGGQPQHF	TGTGCCAGCAGCCTAACTGGGACAGGGGGGCAGCCCCAGCATTTT
-	TRBD2	TRBJ2-1	TRBV5-4	CASSPRGTSGGVNEQFF	TGTGCCAGCAGCCCAAGAGGGACTAGCGGGGGGGTGAATGAGCAGTTCTTC
-	TRBD2	TRBJ2-3	TRBV5-1	CASSLAGTSGIITDTQYF	TGCGCCAGCAGCTTGGCCGGCACTAGCGGAATAATAACAGATACGCAGTATTTT
-	-	TRBJ1-6	TRBV19	CASRVGSSYNSPLHF	TGTGCCAGTAGGGTGGGGAGCTCCTATAATTCACCCCTCCACTTT
-	-	TRBJ2-6	TRBV6-5	CASKVTSGANVLTF	TGTGCCAGCAAGGTCACCTCTGGGGCCAACGTCCTGACTTTC
-	-	TRBJ2-5	TRBV14	CASSQFGGTQYF	TGTGCCAGCAGCCAATTTGGGGGGACCCAGTACTTC
-	TRBD1	TRBJ1-4	TRBV19	CASSPTGGSEKLFF	TGTGCCAGTAGTCCGACAGGGGGGTCTGAAAAACTGTTTTTT
-	-	TRBJ1-5	TRBV6-1	CASSGAWGSSQPQHF	TGTGCCAGCAGTGGCGCCTGGGGATCAAGTCAGCCCCAGCATTTT
-	TRBD2	TRBJ2-3	TRBV7-9	CASSRALAGAADTQYF	TGTGCCAGCAGCCGCGCACTAGCGGGGGCCGCAGATACGCAGTATTTT
-	-	TRBJ1-6	TRBV30	CAWSPRQGNSPLHF	TGTGCCTGGAGTCCCCGGCAAGGGAATTCACCCCTCCACTTT
-	-	TRBJ2-2	TRBV23-1	CATKLIGGGCTGELFF	TGCGCCACCAAACTAATCGGAGGGGGCTGCACCGGGGAGCTGTTTTTT
-	TRBD1	TRBJ1-5	TRBV11-3	CATQTSDRDRAPYGNQPQHF	TGTGCCACACAAACCTCCGACCGGGACAGGGCTCCGTATGGCAATCAGCCCCAGCATTTT